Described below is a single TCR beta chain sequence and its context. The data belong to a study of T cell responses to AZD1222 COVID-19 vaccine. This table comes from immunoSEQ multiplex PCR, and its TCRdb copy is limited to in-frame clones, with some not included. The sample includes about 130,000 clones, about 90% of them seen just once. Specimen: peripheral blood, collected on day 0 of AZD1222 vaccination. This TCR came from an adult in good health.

CDR3 nucleotide sequence: TGTGCCAGCTCACCGCCGACAGGAACCGAAAAACTGTTTTTT. Translated: CASSPPTGTEKLFF. J is TRBJ1-4 and V is TRBV18, with D possibly TRBD1 on 6 matching bases. Germline CDR1 reads KGHSH; CDR2 reads LQKENI. Trimming shortened V by 3 bases and J by 8 bases, and 13 bases separated the two germline ends. This CDR3 region has 14 residues.